The 29 T cell receptor beta chains in this list originate from one sample, sequenced in a study of blood T cell repertoires in COVID-19. The protocol was immunoSEQ multiplex PCR, while the TCRdb copy is restricted to in-frame clones and leaves out a portion. The sample yields about 210,000 clones, roughly 87% seen once. Source material: peripheral blood. These TCRs come from a woman aged 55-75 years with COVID-19, enrolled during active disease.

The chain uses TRBV28 and TRBJ1-1; D is uncertain. The CDR3 sequence is 12 residues long. Germline V CDR1 and CDR2: MDHEN, SYDVKM. V shed 5 bases and J shed 10 bases, with 14 bases lying between them. The CDR3 loop reads CASSLQPGGAFF. CDR3 in DNA: TGTGCCAGCAGTCTCCAACCCGGTGGAGCTTTCTTT.

This clone was detected a few times. This sequence joins TRBV4-2 and TRBJ2-1; 12 positions agree with TRBD2. Germline loops: CDR1 LGHNA, CDR2 YNFKEQ. The CDR3 totals 16 residues. The junction had 4 bases not matched to a gene; V was cut back by 0 bases and J by 7 bases. This chain's CDR3 is CASSQEPTSGRNEQFF. For the CDR3, the DNA is TGTGCCAGCAGCCAAGAACCCACTAGCGGGAGGAATGAGCAGTTCTTC.

V is TRBV19 and J is TRBJ1-5; 8 bases fit TRBD1. Germline loops: CDR1 LNHDA, CDR2 SQIVND (reference sequence). Trimming removed 5 bases from V and 3 bases from J; junction bases left unmatched: 3. This CDR3 comprises 14 residues. In DNA, the CDR3 is TGTGCCAGTAGTGTGACAGGGGACAATCAGCCCCAGCATTTT. Translating gives CASSVTGDNQPQHF.

This chain joins TRBV7-3 and TRBJ2-5; TRBD2 matches at 9 bases. The germline gives CDR1 SGHTA, CDR2 FQGTGA. CDR3 length: 16 amino acids. The J segment lost 5 bases and the V segment lost 5 bases, leaving 12 bases of the junction unmatched. The DNA for the CDR3 is TGTGCCAGCAGCCGTCTAGGCGGGGGGGCGGCGGAGACCCAGTACTTC. This gives the protein CASSRLGGGAAETQYF.

A few counts support this clone. V and J are TRBV11-2 and TRBJ1-2; TRBD1 aligns across 7 bases. V lost 5 bases to trimming and J lost 8 bases; unmatched junction nucleotides: 11. Germline CDR1 and CDR2: SGHAT and FQNNGV. This CDR3 has 14 amino acids. As DNA, the CDR3 is TGTGCCAGCAGCGTTGGGACAGCCAAGGGGGGCTACACCTTC. Amino acid sequence: CASSVGTAKGGYTF. The full variable domain, in which reference TRBV11-2 and TRBJ1-2 provide the parts outside the CDR3, is EAGVAQSPRYKIIEKRQSVAFWCNPISGHATLYWYQQILGQGPKLLIQFQNNGVVDDSQLPKDRFSAERLKGVDSTLKIQPAKLEDSAVYLCASSVGTAKGGYTFGSGTRLTVV.

This clone was seen only a few times. The rearrangement links TRBV3-1 (or the pseudogene TRBV3-2) to TRBJ1-2, with 9 bases matching TRBD1. Germline values: CDR1 LGHDT, CDR2 YNNKEL (reference sequence). CDR3 length: 15 residues. J was trimmed by 5 bases and V by 4 bases; bases with no gene match: 8. CDR3 sequence reads: CASSPGGQGKYGYTF. The CDR3, as DNA: TGTGCCAGCAGCCCCGGGGGACAGGGAAAATATGGCTACACCTTC.

This chain uses TRBV6-4 with TRBJ2-5, with D possibly being TRBD2 (6 bases). The ends were cut back, 4 bases at V and 5 bases at J, with 11 bases in the middle. Germline CDR1 MRHNA, CDR2 SNTAGT. This CDR3 is 13 amino acids long. The CDR3 DNA reads as TGTGCCAGCAGTGTGGGCAGCGGGGAGACCCAGTACTTC. This encodes CASSVGSGETQYF.

Written as DNA, the CDR3 is TGCGCCAGCAGCCAAGATTCAACGGGAGGGTTCAACGAGCAGTACTTC. As protein: CASSQDSTGGFNEQYF. This chain connects TRBV4-3 to TRBJ2-7; 8 bases match TRBD2. This CDR3 has 16 amino acids. The V gene's germline CDR1 is LGHNA and CDR2 YSLEER. Trimming took 0 bases from V and 5 from J; bases not matched to a gene: 9.

This sequence joins TRBV6-6 and TRBJ2-5; 12 positions match TRBD2. After removal of 9 bases from V and 9 bases from J, the junction contained 11 bases not matched to a gene. The CDR3 length is 14 residues. Looked up from germline, CDR1 is MNHNY and CDR2 is SVGAGI (reference sequence). The CDR3 spells CASRTTGTSGSQYF. As DNA, the CDR3 is TGTGCCAGTAGAACTACCGGGACTAGCGGGTCCCAGTACTTC.

The genes are TRBV5-7 and TRBJ1-4, with 7 bases fitting TRBD1. TRBV5-7 is an open reading frame whose function is uncertain. The trim removed 1 base at V and 5 bases at J, leaving 5 bases unmatched. CDR3 length: 15 amino acids. In nucleotides, the CDR3 is TGTGCCAGCAGCTTGAAAGGACAGGTAAATGAAAAACTGTTTTTT. It yields the protein CASSLKGQVNEKLFF.

The chain combines TRBV29-1 with TRBJ2-1, with D tentatively TRBD1 (6 bases). The length of the CDR3 is 12 residues. Germline V lookup: CDR1 SQVTM, CDR2 ANQGSEA. Trimming stripped 4 bases from V and 6 bases from J, with 10 bases between. The CDR3 here is CSVGQVSNEQFF. The CDR3 DNA is TGCAGCGTTGGACAGGTCTCCAATGAGCAGTTCTTC.

This clone was counted only a few times. V is TRBV27 and J is TRBJ2-2; tentatively, D is TRBD1 (6 bases). This CDR3 comprises 15 residues. Germline CDR1 MNHEY, CDR2 SMNVEV (reference sequence). Trimming pared 2 bases from V and 1 base from J, leaving 8 bases between. CDR3 coding DNA: TGTGCCAGCAGTTTAATACAGGGGAACACCGGGGAGCTGTTTTTT. It encodes CASSLIQGNTGELFF.

The chain is built from TRBV9 and TRBJ2-3, with a tentative D call TRBD1 (7 bases). The V and J ends lost 0 bases and 3 bases respectively, with 11 bases between them. Germline V lookup: CDR1 SGDLS, CDR2 YYNGEE. The CDR3 spans 15 residues. DNA for the CDR3: TGTGCCAGCAGCGTAGTTTCAGGGGGGACAGATACGCAGTATTTT. It translates to CASSVVSGGTDTQYF.

V and J are TRBV11-3 and TRBJ1-2, with no clear D. The germline gives CDR1 SGHNT, CDR2 YENEEA. Trimming cost V 5 bases and J 5 bases, with 9 bases left between them. This CDR3 spans 12 amino acids. CDR3 residues: CASSRLSYGYTF. Here the CDR3 DNA reads TGTGCCAGCAGCCGACTTAGTTATGGCTACACCTTC.

This sequence joins TRBV11-2 and TRBJ2-5; 7 positions agree with TRBD2. Germline V lookup: CDR1 SGHAT, CDR2 FQNNGV. The V and J ends lost 1 base and 2 bases, in that order; junction bases with no gene match: 13. CDR3 size: 18 residues. The chain's CDR3 is CASSLAWDYFTRQETQYF. DNA for the CDR3: TGTGCCAGCAGCTTAGCATGGGACTACTTCACCCGGCAAGAGACCCAGTACTTC.

The J gene is TRBJ2-5, the V gene TRBV10-3; D is possibly TRBD1 (6 bases). CDR1 is ENHRY and CDR2 is SYGVKD in the germline V gene. CDR3 length equals 13 residues. Trimming pared 4 bases from V and 2 bases from J, leaving 8 bases between. CDR3 region: CAISGDRQETQYF. DNA for the CDR3: TGTGCCATCAGTGGAGACAGGCAAGAGACCCAGTACTTC.

The J gene is TRBJ2-5, the V gene TRBV9, with TRBD2 identical over 12 bases. This CDR3 is 16 amino acids long. V dropped 0 bases and J dropped 4; count of bases not matched to a gene: 4. Per germline, CDR1 SGDLS and CDR2 YYNGEE. The CDR3 region has the DNA TGTGCCAGCAGCGTAGGAGCTAGCGGGGGGGCAGAGACCCAGTACTTC. Translated: CASSVGASGGAETQYF.

A single count supports this clone. The chain's CDR3 is CASNTGGEKLFF. The CDR3 region has the DNA TGTGCCAGCAACACAGGGGGCGAAAAACTGTTTTTT. This chain uses TRBV2 with TRBJ1-4; 9 nucleotides align to TRBD1. The CDR3 is made up of 12 amino acids. V lost 7 bases, J lost 8 bases, and 2 bases stayed unmatched. In germline, CDR1 is SNHLY, CDR2 FYNNEI.

CDR3 loop: CAKGGYSNQPQHF. The CDR3 region has the DNA TGTGCCAAGGGGGGGTATAGCAATCAGCCCCAGCATTTT. J is TRBJ1-5 and V is TRBV14, with D possibly TRBD1 on 6 matching bases. The CDR3 runs 13 residues. Germline V gives CDR1 SGHDN, CDR2 FVKESK. V was shortened by 10 bases and J by 0 bases, with 10 bases between the two germline ends.

This clone has a handful of counts. The chain joins TRBV2 to TRBJ2-2; 12 nucleotides agree with TRBD2. V lost 6 bases, J lost 3 bases, and 20 bases stayed unmatched. CDR3 length: 21 amino acids. The germline V gene encodes CDR1 SNHLY and CDR2 FYNNEI. CDR3 sequence reads: CASRAGSLAGGGSRDTGELFF. The CDR3 DNA reads TGTGCCAGCAGAGCCGGGAGTCTAGCGGGAGGGGGCTCGAGGGACACCGGGGAGCTGTTTTTT.

The V call is TRBV19, the J call TRBJ1-2; D uncertain. The CDR3 has 15 residues. The ends were cut back, 4 bases at V and 2 bases at J, with 14 bases in the middle. CDR1 is LNHDA and CDR2 is SQIVND in the germline V gene (reference sequence). CDR3 amino acids: CASSSVTAANYGYTF. The CDR3 nucleotides are TGTGCCAGTAGTAGCGTCACGGCGGCCAACTATGGCTACACCTTC. The full variable domain, completed using reference TRBV19 and TRBJ1-2, is DGGITQSPKYLFRKEGQNVTLSCEQNLNHDAMYWYRQDPGQGLRLIYYSQIVNDFQKGDIAEGYSVSREKKESFPLTVTSAQKNPTAFYLCASSSVTAANYGYTFGSGTRLTVV.

The gene calls are TRBV7-9 and TRBJ1-1, with D hard to call. This CDR3 region has 12 residues. The V end lost 5 bases, the J end lost 0 bases, and 4 bases lay between the germline ends. Germline CDR1 reads SEHNR; CDR2 reads FQNEAQ (reference sequence). The CDR3 DNA reads TGTGCCAGCAGCCGAGTGAACACTGAAGCTTTCTTT. Translating it yields CASSRVNTEAFF.

The chain recombines TRBV19 with TRBJ1-1; 12 bases fit TRBD1. CDR3 length equals 15 residues. Trimming removed 9 bases from V and 1 base from J; junction bases left unmatched: 6. The V gene's germline CDR1 is LNHDA and CDR2 SQIVND (reference sequence). CDR3 amino acids: CASRDRGPENTEAFF. As DNA, the CDR3 is TGTGCCAGCCGGGACAGGGGGCCGGAGAACACTGAAGCTTTCTTT.

Points on this clone: The same CDR3 arises from other DNA sequences in this sample as well. The V call is TRBV28, the J call TRBJ1-5, with no clear D. The CDR3 is 12 residues long. Germline values: CDR1 MDHEN, CDR2 SYDVKM. V was clipped by 5 bases and J by 7 bases, with 9 bases between them. CDR3 DNA sequence: TGTGCCAGCAGTCTCGGCAGGCAGCCCCAGCATTTT. Translated: CASSLGRQPQHF.

The chain joins TRBV24-1 to TRBJ1-1, with D uncertain. V shed 5 bases and J shed 9 bases, with 9 bases lying between them. From germline, CDR1 is KGHDR and CDR2 SFDVKD. The CDR3 covers 11 residues. The CDR3 DNA follows: TGTGCCACCAGTGCCCTCGGTAAAGCTTTCTTT. Translated: CATSALGKAFF.

This chain links TRBV7-2 with TRBJ1-6; 7 bases fit TRBD1. The germline CDR1 and CDR2 sequences are SGHTA and FQGNSA. Trimming at V came to 5 bases and at J to 7 bases, leaving 8 bases not matched to a gene. This CDR3 region has 15 residues. The CDR3 sequence is CASSTSGGRNSPLHF. The CDR3 bases are TGTGCCAGCAGCACCTCAGGGGGAAGGAATTCACCCCTCCACTTT.

The chain has TRBV15 and TRBJ1-4; unclear D gene. This CDR3 region has 13 residues. Germline CDR1 is LNHNV and CDR2 is YYDKDF (reference sequence). V lost 0 bases and J lost 8, with 7 bases in between. The CDR3 DNA follows: TGTGCCACCAGCAGAGATATGCGGGAAAAACTGTTTTTT. Its translation: CATSRDMREKLFF.

This clone was recorded a few times. The rearrangement uses TRBV5-1 and TRBJ2-5; maybe TRBD1 (5 bases). Per germline, CDR1 SGHRS and CDR2 YFSETQ. The V end was cut by 1 base, the J end by 1 base, with 8 bases between. The CDR3 totals 14 residues. CDR3 region: CASSLPQGQETQYF. CDR3 coding DNA: TGCGCCAGCAGCTTGCCCCAGGGCCAAGAGACCCAGTACTTC. Filled out from reference TRBV5-1 and TRBJ2-5, the complete variable domain reads KAGVTQTPRYLIKTRGQQVTLSCSPISGHRSVSWYQQTPGQGLQFLFEYFSETQRNKGNFPGRFSGRQFSNSRSEMNVSTLELGDSALYLCASSLPQGQETQYFGPGTRLLVL.

The CDR3 nucleotides are TGCGCCAGCAGCTTCATATCGGGAGAGACCCAGTACTTC. Translation gives CASSFISGETQYF. This chain uses TRBV5-1 with TRBJ2-5; D ambiguous. V was trimmed by 2 bases and J by 4 bases, leaving 9 bases between them. This CDR3 is built from 13 residues. Germline-derived CDR1 and CDR2 are SGHRS and YFSETQ. The variable domain in full, completed from reference TRBV5-1 and TRBJ2-5, reads KAGVTQTPRYLIKTRGQQVTLSCSPISGHRSVSWYQQTPGQGLQFLFEYFSETQRNKGNFPGRFSGRQFSNSRSEMNVSTLELGDSALYLCASSFISGETQYFGPGTRLLVL.